Included here is one TCR beta chain sequence, with context. This clonotype is regarded as medium-sized (0.01 to 0.1%). The antigen it recognizes is unknown. No base qualities exist here, and no much larger clone lies one base off it. For sequencing, an Illumina MiSeq was employed. In TCRdb, the public reads were trimmed at Q25 with fastp and aligned with MiXCR, with productive beta chains retained. Each entry merges the rows of one CDR3 protein and shows their most common DNA and genes. Counted in this sample were roughly 850 distinct CDR3 sequences; more than 6% of them appeared once. Of the sample, 12% to 15% is held by the ten largest clones. The sample originates from a study. From the cysteine up to the phenylalanine, the CDR3 has a length of 14 residues. The retained sequence is limited to the CDR3, 42 bases, with the frame set at the first base. V was cut back by 2 bases and J by 1 base, leaving a gap of 9 bases between them. From the germline V gene, CDR1 is SGHTA and CDR2 is FQGNSA.

Sample: CD4+ T cells from synovial fluid. The TCR originated in a human donor with rheumatoid arthritis. The rearranged segments are TRBV7-2 and TRBJ2-7; the D gene assignment is ambiguous. The nucleotides are TGTGCCAGCAGCTTAACCTTGGTATCCTACGAGCAGTACTTC. This sequence encodes CASSLTLVSYEQYF.